One sample yielded the 16 T cell receptor beta chains listed below, sequenced in a study of blood T cell repertoires in COVID-19 (dated by TCRdb to the early 2020s). The library was obtained by the immunoSEQ multiplex PCR assay. Held by TCRdb, this immuneACCESS table contains in-frame sequences only and omits some clones. Under half of the omission traces to an unresolved V gene where checked; the cause of the rest is unknown. The sample table holds over 150,000 clones, of which 70% to 85% were seen once. 0.6% to 0.65% of the sample is in the top ten clones. Specimen: peripheral blood. Source of these receptors: a man aged 60-69 years with COVID-19, enrolled during active disease.

The CDR3 protein is CASSLVAVGNTIYF. Written as DNA, the CDR3 is TGTGCCAGCAGCTTAGTGGCAGTTGGAAACACCATATATTTT. The chain is built from TRBV7-6 and TRBJ1-3; D is undetermined. With 1 base removed from V and 3 bases from J, the gap between germline ends came to 7 bases. The CDR3 length is 14 residues. Germline-derived CDR1 and CDR2 are SGHVS and FNYEAQ.

The chain joins TRBV7-2 to TRBJ2-1, with a weak D call TRBD2 (5 bases). Trimming stripped 0 bases from V and 2 bases from J, with 8 bases between. This CDR3 is 15 amino acids long. Germline V gene sequence: CDR1 SGHTA, CDR2 FQGNSA. The CDR3 reads CASSLATSPYNEQFF. CDR3 nucleotides: TGTGCCAGCAGCTTAGCTACTAGTCCCTACAATGAGCAGTTCTTC.

The chain joins TRBV19 to TRBJ1-1, with D possibly being TRBD1 (6 bases). The germline CDR1 and CDR2 sequences are LNHDA and SQIVND (reference sequence). The length of the CDR3 is 14 residues. V was shortened by 8 bases and J by 7 bases, with 20 bases between the two germline ends. CDR3 nucleotides: TGTGCCAGTTTCAAGGCAGGGGTAAAAGTTGAAGCTTTCTTT. Its protein is CASFKAGVKVEAFF.

DNA of the CDR3: TGTGCCAGCAGCGTAGAGACAGGGCATATAGATACGCAGTATTTT. Its protein product is CASSVETGHIDTQYF. The rearrangement links TRBV9 to TRBJ2-3; 7 positions agree with TRBD1. Germline CDR1 is SGDLS and CDR2 is YYNGEE. V shed 0 bases and J 5 bases; nucleotides not matched to a gene: 6. The CDR3 consists of 15 residues.

In DNA form, the CDR3 reads TGTGCCAGCAGCCAACTACTCAGGGATGGCTACACCTTC. This gives the protein CASSQLLRDGYTF. The chain uses TRBV7-9 and TRBJ1-2; D is perhaps TRBD1 (5 bases). This CDR3 is built from 13 residues. The germline V gene has CDR1 SEHNR and CDR2 FQNEAQ (reference sequence). V was shortened by 5 bases and J by 6 bases, with 13 bases between the two germline ends.

The V call is TRBV6-2 or TRBV6-3, the J call TRBJ1-1, with 12 bases fitting TRBD1. V gave up 1 base and J gave up 3 bases; unmatched junction bases: 3. The CDR3 spans 16 residues. In germline, CDR1 is MNHEY, CDR2 SVGEGT. The CDR3 protein is CASSYWDRGPYTEAFF. CDR3 in DNA: TGTGCCAGCAGTTACTGGGACAGGGGGCCCTACACTGAAGCTTTCTTT.

The chain carries TRBV6-5 and TRBJ2-2, with 7 bases aligning to TRBD2. The CDR3 is 16 residues long. V was clipped by 4 bases and J by 0 bases; unmatched bases: 5. CDR1 and CDR2 (germline): MNHEY, SVGAGI. The CDR3 reads CASSSLGGANTGELFF. DNA for the CDR3: TGTGCCAGCAGTTCCCTGGGGGGGGCGAACACCGGGGAGCTGTTTTTT.

The chain joins TRBV3-1 (or the pseudogene TRBV3-2) to TRBJ2-1; possibly TRBD2 for D (6 bases). Germline lookup yields CDR1 LGHDT and CDR2 YNNKEL (reference sequence). Trimming shortened V by 0 bases and J by 9 bases, and 21 bases separated the two germline ends. This CDR3 contains 17 residues. As DNA, the CDR3 is TGTGCCAGCAGCCAAGAAAGGACGACTAGTGTGACCAGTGAGCAGTTCTTC. It translates to CASSQERTTSVTSEQFF.

The chain recombines TRBV6-6 with TRBJ1-3; D ambiguous. The ends were cut back, 0 bases at V and 0 bases at J, with 9 bases in the middle. The CDR3 is 16 residues long. Germline CDR1 is MNHNY and CDR2 is SVGAGI (reference sequence). The CDR3 region is CASSYSPQTSGNTIYF. CDR3 coding DNA: TGTGCCAGCAGTTACTCGCCACAGACCTCTGGAAACACCATATATTTT.

The V gene is TRBV2, the J gene TRBJ1-1; D might be TRBD1 (5 bases). The ends were cut back, 6 bases at V and 0 bases at J, with 8 bases in the middle. The CDR3 covers 13 residues. Germline CDR1 SNHLY, CDR2 FYNNEI. DNA of the CDR3: TGTGCCAGCAGGGAGGGGATGAACACTGAAGCTTTCTTT. Its protein is CASREGMNTEAFF.

The rearrangement joins TRBV11-3 to TRBJ1-5, with 10 bases matching TRBD1. J gave up 11 bases and V 5 bases, and 15 bases lay outside the gene matches. The CDR3 is 16 amino acids. Germline V gene data show CDR1 as SGHNT and CDR2 as YENEEA. The CDR3 DNA follows: TGTGCCAGCAGCACCCCGGGACAGGGGTTAAGGATTGCCCAGCATTTT. Translated: CASSTPGQGLRIAQHF.

The table lists this clone with a count of one. V and J are TRBV7-9 and TRBJ1-3, with D unclear. This CDR3 has 13 residues. V was pared by 2 bases and J by 4 bases, with 6 bases between. Germline CDR1 is SEHNR and CDR2 is FQNEAQ (reference sequence). CDR3 DNA sequence: TGTGCCAGCAGCTTAATTGGCGGAAACACCATATATTTT. Translating gives CASSLIGGNTIYF.

The V gene is TRBV6-6, the J gene TRBJ1-1, with D possibly matching TRBD1 (5 bases). V gave up 6 bases and J gave up 1 base, with 9 bases separating them. There are 13 residues in the CDR3. Germline V gene data show CDR1 as MNHNY and CDR2 as SVGAGI (reference sequence). This CDR3 reads CASSRTGNTEAFF. The CDR3 DNA reads as TGTGCCAGCAGCAGAACAGGGAACACTGAAGCTTTCTTT.

The rearrangement joins TRBV5-1 to TRBJ2-5; 8 bases fit TRBD2. V dropped 0 bases and J dropped 6; count of bases not matched to a gene: 7. The CDR3 is 15 amino acids. Germline V gene data show CDR1 as SGHRS and CDR2 as YFSETQ. CDR3: CASSLASGGDQTQYF. Written as DNA, the CDR3 is TGCGCCAGCAGCTTGGCCTCCGGGGGGGATCAGACCCAGTACTTC.

The rearrangement uses TRBV6-2 or TRBV6-3 and TRBJ1-5; a possible D gene is TRBD1 (5 bases). The V and J ends lost 2 bases and 0 bases respectively, with 8 bases between them. There are 15 residues in the CDR3. Germline V gives CDR1 MNHEY, CDR2 SVGEGT. The CDR3: CASSYRGVSNQPQHF. The CDR3 DNA reads TGTGCCAGCAGTTACAGGGGCGTTAGCAATCAGCCCCAGCATTTT.

The gene calls are TRBV19 and TRBJ1-2; 10 positions match TRBD1. This CDR3 has 16 residues. Germline CDR1 and CDR2: LNHDA and SQIVND (reference sequence). The V segment lost 6 bases and the J segment 1 base; nucleotides outside the gene matches: 8. CDR3 sequence (DNA): TGTGCCAGTAGCAGAGGGACAGGGGAGGGTAACTATGGCTACACCTTC. Residues: CASSRGTGEGNYGYTF.